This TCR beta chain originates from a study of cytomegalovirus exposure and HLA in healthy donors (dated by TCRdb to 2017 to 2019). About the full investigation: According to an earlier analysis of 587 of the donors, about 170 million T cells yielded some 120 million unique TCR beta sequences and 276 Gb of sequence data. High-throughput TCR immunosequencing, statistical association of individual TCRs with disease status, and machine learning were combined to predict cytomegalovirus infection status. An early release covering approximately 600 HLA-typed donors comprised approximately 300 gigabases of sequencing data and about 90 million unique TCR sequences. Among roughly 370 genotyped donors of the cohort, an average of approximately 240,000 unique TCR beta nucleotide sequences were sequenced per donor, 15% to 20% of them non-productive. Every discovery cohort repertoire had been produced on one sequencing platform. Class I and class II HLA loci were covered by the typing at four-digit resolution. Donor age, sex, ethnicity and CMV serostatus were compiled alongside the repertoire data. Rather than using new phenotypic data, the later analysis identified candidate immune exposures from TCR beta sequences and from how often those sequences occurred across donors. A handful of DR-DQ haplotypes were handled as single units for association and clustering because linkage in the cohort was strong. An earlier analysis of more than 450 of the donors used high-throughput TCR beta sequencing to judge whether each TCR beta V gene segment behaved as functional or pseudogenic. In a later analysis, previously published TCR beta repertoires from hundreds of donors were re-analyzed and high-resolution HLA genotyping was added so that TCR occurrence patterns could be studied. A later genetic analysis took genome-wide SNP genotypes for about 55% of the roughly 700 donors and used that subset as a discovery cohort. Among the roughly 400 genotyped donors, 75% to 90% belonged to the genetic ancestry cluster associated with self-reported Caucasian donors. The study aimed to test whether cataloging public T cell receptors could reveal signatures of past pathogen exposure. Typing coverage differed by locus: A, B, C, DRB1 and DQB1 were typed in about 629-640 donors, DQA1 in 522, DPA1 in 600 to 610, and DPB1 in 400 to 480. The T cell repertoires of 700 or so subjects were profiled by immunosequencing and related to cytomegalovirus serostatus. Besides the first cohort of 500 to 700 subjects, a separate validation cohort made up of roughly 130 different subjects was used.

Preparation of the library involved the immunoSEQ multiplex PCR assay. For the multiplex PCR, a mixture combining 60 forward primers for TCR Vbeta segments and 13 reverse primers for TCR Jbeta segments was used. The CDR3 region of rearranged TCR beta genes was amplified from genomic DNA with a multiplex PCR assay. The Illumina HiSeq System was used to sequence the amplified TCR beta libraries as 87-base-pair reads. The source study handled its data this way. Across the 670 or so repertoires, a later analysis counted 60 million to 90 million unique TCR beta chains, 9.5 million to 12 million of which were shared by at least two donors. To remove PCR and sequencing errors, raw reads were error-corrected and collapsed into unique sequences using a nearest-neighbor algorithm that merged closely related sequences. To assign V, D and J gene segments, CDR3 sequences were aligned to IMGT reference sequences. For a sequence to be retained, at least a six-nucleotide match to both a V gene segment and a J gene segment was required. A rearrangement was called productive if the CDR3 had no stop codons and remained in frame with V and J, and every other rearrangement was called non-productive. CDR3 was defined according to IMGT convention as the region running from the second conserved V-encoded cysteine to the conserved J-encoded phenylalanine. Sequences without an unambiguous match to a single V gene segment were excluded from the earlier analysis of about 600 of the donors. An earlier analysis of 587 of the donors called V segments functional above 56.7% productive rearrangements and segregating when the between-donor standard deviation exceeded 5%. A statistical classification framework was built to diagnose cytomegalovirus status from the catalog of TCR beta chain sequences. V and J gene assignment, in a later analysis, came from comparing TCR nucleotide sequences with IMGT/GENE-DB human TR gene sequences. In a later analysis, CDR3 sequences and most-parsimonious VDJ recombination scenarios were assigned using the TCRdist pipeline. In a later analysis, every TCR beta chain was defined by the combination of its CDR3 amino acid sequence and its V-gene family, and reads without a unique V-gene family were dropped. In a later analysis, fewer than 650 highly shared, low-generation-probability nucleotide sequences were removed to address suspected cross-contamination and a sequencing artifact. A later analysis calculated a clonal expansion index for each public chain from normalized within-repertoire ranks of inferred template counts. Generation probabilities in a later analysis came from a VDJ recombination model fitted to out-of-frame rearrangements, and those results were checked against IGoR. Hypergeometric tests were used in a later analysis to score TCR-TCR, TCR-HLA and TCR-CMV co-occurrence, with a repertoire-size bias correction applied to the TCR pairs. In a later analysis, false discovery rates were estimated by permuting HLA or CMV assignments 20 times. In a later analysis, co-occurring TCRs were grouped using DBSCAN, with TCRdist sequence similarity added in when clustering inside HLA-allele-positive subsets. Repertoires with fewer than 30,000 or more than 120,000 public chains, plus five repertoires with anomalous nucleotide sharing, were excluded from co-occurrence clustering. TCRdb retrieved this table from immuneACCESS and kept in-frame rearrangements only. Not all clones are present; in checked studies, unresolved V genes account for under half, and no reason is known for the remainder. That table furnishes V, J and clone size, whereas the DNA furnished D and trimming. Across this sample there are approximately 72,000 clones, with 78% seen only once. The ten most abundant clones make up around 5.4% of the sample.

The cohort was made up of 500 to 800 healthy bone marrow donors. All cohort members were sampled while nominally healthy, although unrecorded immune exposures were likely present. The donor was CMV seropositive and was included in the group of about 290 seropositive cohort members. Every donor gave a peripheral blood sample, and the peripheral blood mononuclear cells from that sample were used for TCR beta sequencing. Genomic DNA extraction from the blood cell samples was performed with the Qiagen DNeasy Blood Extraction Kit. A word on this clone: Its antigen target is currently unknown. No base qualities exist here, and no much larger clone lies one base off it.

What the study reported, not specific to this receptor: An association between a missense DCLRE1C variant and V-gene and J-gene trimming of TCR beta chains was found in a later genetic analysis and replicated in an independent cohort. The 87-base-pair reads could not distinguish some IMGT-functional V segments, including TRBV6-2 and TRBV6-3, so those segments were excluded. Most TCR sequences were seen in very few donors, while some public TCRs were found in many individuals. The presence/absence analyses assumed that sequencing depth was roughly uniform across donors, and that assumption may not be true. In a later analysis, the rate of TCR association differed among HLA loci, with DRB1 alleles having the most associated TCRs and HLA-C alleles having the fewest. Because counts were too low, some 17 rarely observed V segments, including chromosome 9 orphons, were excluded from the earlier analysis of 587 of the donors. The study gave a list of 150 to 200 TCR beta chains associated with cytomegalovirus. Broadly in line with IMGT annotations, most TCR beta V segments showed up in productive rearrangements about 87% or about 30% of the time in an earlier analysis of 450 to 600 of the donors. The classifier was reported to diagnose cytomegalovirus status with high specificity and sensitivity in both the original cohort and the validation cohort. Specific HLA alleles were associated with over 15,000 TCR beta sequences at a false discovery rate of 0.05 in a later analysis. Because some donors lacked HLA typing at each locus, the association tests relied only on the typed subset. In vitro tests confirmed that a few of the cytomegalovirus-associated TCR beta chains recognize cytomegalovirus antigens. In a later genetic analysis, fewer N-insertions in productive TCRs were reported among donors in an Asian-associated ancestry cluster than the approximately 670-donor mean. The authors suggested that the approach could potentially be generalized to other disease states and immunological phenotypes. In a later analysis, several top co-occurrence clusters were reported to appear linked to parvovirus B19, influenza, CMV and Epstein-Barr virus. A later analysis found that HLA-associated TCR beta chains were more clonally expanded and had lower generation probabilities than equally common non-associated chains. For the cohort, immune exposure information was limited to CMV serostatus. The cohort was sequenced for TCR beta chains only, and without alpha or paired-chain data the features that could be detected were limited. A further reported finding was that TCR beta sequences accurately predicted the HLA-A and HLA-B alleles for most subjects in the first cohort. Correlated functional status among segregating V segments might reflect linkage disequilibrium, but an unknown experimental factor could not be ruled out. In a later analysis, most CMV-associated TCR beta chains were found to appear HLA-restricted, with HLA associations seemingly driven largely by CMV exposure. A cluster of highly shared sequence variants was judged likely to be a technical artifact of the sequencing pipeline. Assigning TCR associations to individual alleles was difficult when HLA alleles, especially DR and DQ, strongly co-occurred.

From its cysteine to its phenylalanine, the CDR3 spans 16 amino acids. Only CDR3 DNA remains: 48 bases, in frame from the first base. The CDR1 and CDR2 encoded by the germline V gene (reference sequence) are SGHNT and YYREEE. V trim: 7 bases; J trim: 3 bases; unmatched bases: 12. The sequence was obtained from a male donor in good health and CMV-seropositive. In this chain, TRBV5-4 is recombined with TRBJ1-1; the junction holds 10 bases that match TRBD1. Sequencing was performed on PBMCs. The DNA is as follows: TGTGCCAGCTCTGGGGACAGGGGCATTCGGGACACTGAAGCTTTCTTT. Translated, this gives CASSGDRGIRDTEAFF.